This entry features one TCR beta chain sequence. The antigen is unknown. The data were obtained in a study of cytomegalovirus exposure and HLA in healthy donors. Whole-study results and caveats: A later analysis found common viral pathogens apparently linked to several of the most significant clusters. Among TCR sequences, most were rare, though some public TCRs appeared in many donors.

The PCR made use of 60 Vbeta and 13 Jbeta primers. Sequencing used immunoSEQ multiplex PCR; TCRdb keeps in-frame clones, though not all of them. The table includes about 130,000 clones, roughly 60% detected once. This CDR3 contains 16 residues. Looked up from germline, CDR1 is SGHAT and CDR2 is FQNNGV. The V segment lost 4 bases and the J segment 4 bases; nucleotides outside the gene matches: 6. This sequence was found in a woman aged 40 to 50 in good health and CMV-seronegative. Sample: PBMCs. The gene calls are TRBV11-2 and TRBJ2-3, with 12 bases that match TRBD2. The chain's CDR3 is CASSWKLAGGPDTQYF. The CDR3 DNA reads as TGTGCCAGCAGCTGGAAACTAGCGGGGGGACCAGATACGCAGTATTTT.